The 8 T cell receptor beta chains below all came from one sample that was sequenced in a study of blood T cell repertoires in COVID-19. Sequencing used immunoSEQ multiplex PCR; TCRdb keeps in-frame clones, though not all of them. This sample has roughly 63,000 clones, with roughly 85% found just once. Sequencing was done on a sample of peripheral blood. The receptors were gathered from a human donor in a cohort sampled during active COVID-19.

V is TRBV4-2 and J is TRBJ2-3, with TRBD2 matching 8 bases. The CDR3 sequence is 18 residues long. CDR1 and CDR2 from the germline V gene are LGHNA and YNFKEQ. The V gene end was trimmed by 0 bases and the J gene end by 0 bases; junction bases not matched to a gene: 8. CDR3 sequence reads: CASSQDDTSGFSTDTQYF. The CDR3 coding sequence is TGTGCCAGCAGCCAAGACGATACTAGCGGTTTTAGCACAGATACGCAGTATTTT.

V usage is TRBV5-5 and J usage is TRBJ2-5; TRBD1 aligns across 9 bases. In germline, CDR1 is SGHKS, CDR2 YYEKEE (reference sequence). V shed 5 bases, J shed 5 bases, and the junction held 7 bases outside the gene matches. CDR3 size: 14 residues. The CDR3 sequence: CASSSGQGSETQYF. CDR3 in DNA: TGTGCCAGCAGTTCGGGACAGGGAAGTGAGACCCAGTACTTC.

There are a few counts of this clone. This chain links TRBV3-1 (or the pseudogene TRBV3-2) with TRBJ1-2, with a tentative D call TRBD1 (6 bases). This CDR3 spans 16 amino acids. Germline CDR1 is LGHDT and CDR2 is YNNKEL (reference sequence). The germline V and J ends were trimmed by 2 bases and 9 bases, with 22 bases remaining between them. CDR3 sequence: CASSQQYRDPSRSYTF. CDR3 DNA: TGTGCCAGCAGCCAACAATACAGGGACCCGTCTAGAAGCTACACCTTC.

This clone was counted a single time. This rearrangement joins TRBV3-1 (or the pseudogene TRBV3-2) to TRBJ2-3; the match to TRBD2 covers 9 bases. This CDR3 contains 16 residues. Per germline, CDR1 LGHDT and CDR2 YNNKEL (reference sequence). The trim removed 4 bases at V and 3 bases at J, leaving 8 bases unmatched. In DNA, the CDR3 is TGTGCCAGCAGCCCGAGAAGTCTAGCGGGGACAGATACGCAGTATTTT. Translating it yields CASSPRSLAGTDTQYF.

This rearrangement joins TRBV5-1 to TRBJ1-1; D unresolved. The CDR3 sequence is 13 residues long. V lost 3 bases to trimming and J lost 1 base, with 7 bases between them. CDR1 and CDR2 (germline): SGHRS, YFSETQ. CDR3 residues: CASSYIENTEAFF. The DNA of the CDR3 is TGCGCCAGCAGCTATATAGAGAACACTGAAGCTTTCTTT. Full variable domain (outside the CDR3, taken from reference TRBV5-1 and TRBJ1-1): KAGVTQTPRYLIKTRGQQVTLSCSPISGHRSVSWYQQTPGQGLQFLFEYFSETQRNKGNFPGRFSGRQFSNSRSEMNVSTLELGDSALYLCASSYIENTEAFFGQGTRLTVV.

This chain connects TRBV19 to TRBJ1-1; no definite D call. The CDR3 is 15 amino acids. Trimming shortened V by 3 bases and J by 2 bases, and 13 bases separated the two germline ends. The V gene's germline CDR1 is LNHDA and CDR2 SQIVND (reference sequence). The CDR3 here is CASSIIDGVNTEAFF. DNA for the CDR3: TGTGCCAGTAGTATTATAGACGGGGTCAACACTGAAGCTTTCTTT.

This clone came up once. The DNA of the CDR3 is TGTGCCAGCAGCCTGCTAGCGAGATCCTACGAGCAGTACTTC. Translating gives CASSLLARSYEQYF. The genes are TRBV7-2 and TRBJ2-7, with TRBD2 as a possible D gene (6 bases). CDR1 and CDR2 from the germline V gene are SGHTA and FQGNSA. The length of the CDR3 is 14 residues. V was shortened by 5 bases and J by 1 base, with 12 bases between the two germline ends.

The genes are TRBV2 and TRBJ2-3, with TRBD1 matching 10 bases. J lost 3 bases, V lost 7 bases, and 7 bases had no gene match. Per germline, CDR1 SNHLY and CDR2 FYNNEI. This CDR3 is built from 15 residues. As DNA, the CDR3 is TGTGCCAGCAAGCTCGACAGGGGGCGTACAGATACGCAGTATTTT. Amino acids: CASKLDRGRTDTQYF.